These T cell receptor beta chains were read from a single sample in a study of blood T cell repertoires in COVID-19. Data came from immunoSEQ multiplex PCR; TCRdb stores just in-frame clones and leaves some out. Among tens of thousands of clones listed, around 83% were seen once. Sequenced material: peripheral blood. The source of these receptors is a woman aged 70-85 years in a cohort sampled during active COVID-19. CDR3s include the opening cysteine and the closing phenylalanine or tryptophan.

v_gene	j_gene	CDR3aa
TRBV18	TRBJ2-7	CASSPAPGQASEQYF
TRBV19	TRBJ2-1	CASSIRLGGSGQGNEQFF
TRBV28	TRBJ1-5	CASSFNSYQPQHF
TRBV6-6	TRBJ1-2	CASTQSPPGRRGYTF
TRBV5-1	TRBJ1-1	CASSFSGMNTEAFF
TRBV7-9	TRBJ1-2	CASSLGQGADYGYTF
TRBV19	TRBJ2-7	CASSPGTSGTYEQYF
TRBV7-2	TRBJ1-2	CASSLRSVGYGYTF
TRBV5-8	TRBJ2-5	CASSARLAGGETQYF
TRBV19	TRBJ1-5	CASTPQGHNQPQHF
TRBV7-2	TRBJ2-5	CASRDTTGGVWETQYF
TRBV28	TRBJ1-2	CASSLSTGETYGYTF
TRBV6-5	TRBJ2-1	CASSSLAGGSYNEQFF
TRBV6-6	TRBJ2-5	CASSYRTGIETQYF
TRBV12-3/TRBV12-4	TRBJ2-7	CASSHRDTGEQYF
TRBV5-1	TRBJ2-5	CASSQMPGKVETQYF
TRBV7-9	TRBJ2-3	CASSPARESQYF
TRBV9	TRBJ1-6	CASSVDPSSYNSPLHF
TRBV7-2	TRBJ2-3	CASSLVGLAGGFGTDTQYF
TRBV2	TRBJ1-1	CASSEGSGTEAFF
TRBV18	TRBJ1-1	CASSRDRVVGGTEAFF
TRBV30	TRBJ2-7	CAWSVLSYEQYF
TRBV28	TRBJ2-7	CASSLIQAHEQYF
TRBV4-1	TRBJ1-3	CASSQDHPSGNTIYF
TRBV7-2	TRBJ2-1	CASSLRGAGGVGEQFF
TRBV9	TRBJ2-1	CASSNFGQSGIRNEQFF
TRBV9	TRBJ1-6	CASSVAGHLNSPLHF
TRBV19	TRBJ1-5	CASAGGGGNQPQHF
TRBV30	TRBJ2-7	CAWEGTGSYEQYF
TRBV4-3	TRBJ1-6	CASSQDSGQGLSPLHF
TRBV4-2	TRBJ2-3	CASSQDPSGAGVNTQYF
TRBV10-3	TRBJ1-4	CAISDFGTGTEKLFF
TRBV10-2	TRBJ1-6	CASRDRVGFSPLHF
TRBV5-4	TRBJ2-3	CASSVGLAGTTDTQYF
TRBV6-2/TRBV6-3	TRBJ2-1	CASSSGGRGSFF
TRBV6-5	TRBJ2-3	CASRRGQGIADTQYF
TRBV7-6	TRBJ1-5	CASSLGWGFDRWGNQPQHF
TRBV15	TRBJ2-7	CATSTGQGAYEQYF
TRBV20-1	TRBJ2-7	CSASSEYEQYF
TRBV18	TRBJ1-5	CASSSDRVENQPQHF
TRBV28	TRBJ2-7	CASSPGQVGLEQYF
TRBV28	TRBJ2-7	CASSPSDSDYEQYF
TRBV11-2	TRBJ2-1	CASSLGRENEQFF
TRBV9	TRBJ2-2	CASSVAGYTGELFF
TRBV28	TRBJ1-6	CASSLWGAESPLHF